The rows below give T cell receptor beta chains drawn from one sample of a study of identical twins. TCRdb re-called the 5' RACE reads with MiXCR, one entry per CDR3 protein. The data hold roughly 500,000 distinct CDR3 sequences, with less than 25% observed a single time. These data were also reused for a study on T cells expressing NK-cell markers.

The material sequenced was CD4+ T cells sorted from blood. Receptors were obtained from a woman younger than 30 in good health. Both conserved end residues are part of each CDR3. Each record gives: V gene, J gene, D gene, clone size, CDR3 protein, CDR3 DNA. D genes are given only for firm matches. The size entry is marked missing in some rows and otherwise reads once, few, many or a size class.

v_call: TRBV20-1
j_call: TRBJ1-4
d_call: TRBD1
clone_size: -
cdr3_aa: CSAREGQVREKLFF
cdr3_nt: TGCAGTGCTAGAGAGGGACAGGTTCGAGAAAAACTGTTTTTT

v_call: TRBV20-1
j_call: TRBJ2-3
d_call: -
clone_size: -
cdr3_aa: CSAERQGTDTQYF
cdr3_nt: TGCAGTGCGGAACGGCAGGGCACAGATACGCAGTATTTT

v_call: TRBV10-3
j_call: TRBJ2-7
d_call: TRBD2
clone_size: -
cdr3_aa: CATGTSGRWYF
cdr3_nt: TGTGCCACCGGGACTAGCGGGAGATGGTACTTC

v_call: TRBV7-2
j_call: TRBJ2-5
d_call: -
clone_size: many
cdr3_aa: CASSLGRDKTQYF
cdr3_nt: TGTGCCAGCAGCTTAGGCAGGGACAAGACCCAGTACTTC

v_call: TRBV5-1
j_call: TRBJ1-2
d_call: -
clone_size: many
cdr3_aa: CASSSRGPIPYGYTF
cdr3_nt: TGCGCCAGCAGCTCCAGGGGACCGATCCCCTATGGCTACACCTTC

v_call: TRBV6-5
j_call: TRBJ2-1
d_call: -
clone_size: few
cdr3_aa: CASSYREGGVNEQFF
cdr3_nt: TGTGCCAGCAGTTATCGCGAGGGTGGGGTCAATGAGCAGTTCTTC

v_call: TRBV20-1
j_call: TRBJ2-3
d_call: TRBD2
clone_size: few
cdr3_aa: CSAQRGGSDTQYF
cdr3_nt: TGCAGTGCTCAGCGGGGGGGGTCAGATACGCAGTATTTT

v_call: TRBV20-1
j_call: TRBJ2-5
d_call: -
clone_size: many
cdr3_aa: CSAPISETQYF
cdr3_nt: TGCAGTGCTCCCATATCAGAGACCCAGTACTTC

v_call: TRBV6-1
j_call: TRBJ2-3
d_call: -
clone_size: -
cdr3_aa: CASIPRGPLSTDTQYF
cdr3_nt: TGTGCCAGCATCCCGCGGGGGCCCCTTTCCACAGATACGCAGTATTTT

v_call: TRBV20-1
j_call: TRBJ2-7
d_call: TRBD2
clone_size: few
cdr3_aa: CSARTSSHEQYF
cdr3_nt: TGCAGTGCGAGGACTAGCTCCCACGAGCAGTACTTC

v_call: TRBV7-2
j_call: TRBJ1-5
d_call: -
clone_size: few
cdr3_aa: CASSLDPSQPQHF
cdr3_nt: TGTGCCAGCAGCTTAGATCCGAGCCAGCCCCAGCATTTT

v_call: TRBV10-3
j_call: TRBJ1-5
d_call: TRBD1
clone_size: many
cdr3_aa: CAISEHTGGGQPQHF
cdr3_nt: TGTGCCATCAGTGAGCACACAGGGGGCGGACAGCCCCAGCATTTT

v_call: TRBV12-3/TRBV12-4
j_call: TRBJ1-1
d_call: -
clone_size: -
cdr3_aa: CASSDTGFTEAFF
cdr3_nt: TGTGCCAGCTCAGACACAGGGTTCACTGAAGCTTTCTTT

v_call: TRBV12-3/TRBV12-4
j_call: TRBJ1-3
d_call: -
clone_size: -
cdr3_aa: CASRSTAGNTIYF
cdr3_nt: TGTGCCAGCAGATCGACAGCTGGAAACACCATATATTTT

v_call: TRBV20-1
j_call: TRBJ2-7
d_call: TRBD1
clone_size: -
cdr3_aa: CSAKPGTGGSYEQYF
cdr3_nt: TGCAGTGCCAAACCCGGGACAGGGGGTTCCTACGAGCAGTACTTC

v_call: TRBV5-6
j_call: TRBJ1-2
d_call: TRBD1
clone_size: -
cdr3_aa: CASSRRDRGTNYGYTF
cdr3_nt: TGTGCCAGCAGCCGGCGGGACAGGGGGACTAACTATGGCTACACCTTC

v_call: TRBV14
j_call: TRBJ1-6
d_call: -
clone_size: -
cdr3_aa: CASSLQTLANSPLHF
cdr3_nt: TGTGCCAGCAGCCTCCAGACCTTGGCAAATTCACCCCTCCACTTT

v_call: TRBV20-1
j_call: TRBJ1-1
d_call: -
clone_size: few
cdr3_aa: CSARVEARPAFF
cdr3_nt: TGCAGTGCTAGAGTGGAAGCCCGGCCAGCTTTCTTT

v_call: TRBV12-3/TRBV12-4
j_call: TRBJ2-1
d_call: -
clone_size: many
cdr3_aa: CASSKGRRNEQFF
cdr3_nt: TGTGCCAGCAGTAAGGGGCGGCGGAATGAGCAGTTCTTC

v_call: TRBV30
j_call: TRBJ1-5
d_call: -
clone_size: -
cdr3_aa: CAWSVMGSNQPQHF
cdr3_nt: TGTGCCTGGAGTGTGATGGGAAGTAATCAGCCCCAGCATTTT

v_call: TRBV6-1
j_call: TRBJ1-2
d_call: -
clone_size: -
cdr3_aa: CASSDSTGGYGYTF
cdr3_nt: TGTGCCAGCAGTGATTCAACAGGCGGGTATGGCTACACCTTC

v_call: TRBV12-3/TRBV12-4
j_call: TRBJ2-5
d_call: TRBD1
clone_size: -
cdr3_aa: CASSLYTGGGEETQYF
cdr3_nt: TGTGCCAGCAGTTTGTACACAGGGGGCGGTGAAGAGACCCAGTACTTC

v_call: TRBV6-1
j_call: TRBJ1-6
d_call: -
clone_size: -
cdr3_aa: CASGDIRRGSPLHF
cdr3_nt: TGTGCCAGCGGGGACATCAGACGGGGGTCACCCCTCCACTTT

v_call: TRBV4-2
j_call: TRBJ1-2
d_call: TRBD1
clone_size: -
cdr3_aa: CASSPEGQAKNYGYTF
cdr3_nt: TGTGCCAGCAGCCCAGAAGGACAGGCAAAAAACTATGGCTACACCTTC

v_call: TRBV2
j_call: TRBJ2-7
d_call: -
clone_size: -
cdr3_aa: CASMTWSSPYEQYF
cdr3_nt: TGTGCCAGCATGACGTGGTCCTCCCCCTACGAGCAGTACTTC

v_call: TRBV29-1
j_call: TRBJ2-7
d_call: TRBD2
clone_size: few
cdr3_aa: CSASGLAGMVDEQYF
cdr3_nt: TGCAGCGCTTCCGGACTAGCGGGAATGGTCGACGAGCAGTACTTC

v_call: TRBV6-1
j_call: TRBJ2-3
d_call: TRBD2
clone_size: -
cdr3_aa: CATRTSGTDTQYF
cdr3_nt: TGTGCCACTCGGACTAGCGGGACAGATACGCAGTATTTT

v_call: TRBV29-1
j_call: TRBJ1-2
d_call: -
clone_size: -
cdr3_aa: CSVGTASGDYGYTF
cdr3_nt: TGCAGCGTTGGGACAGCATCCGGGGACTATGGCTACACCTTC

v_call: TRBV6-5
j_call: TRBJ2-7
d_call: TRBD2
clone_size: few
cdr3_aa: CASSYSLGGRGRSYEQYF
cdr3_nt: TGTGCCAGCAGTTACTCCCTCGGCGGGAGGGGAAGATCCTACGAGCAGTACTTC

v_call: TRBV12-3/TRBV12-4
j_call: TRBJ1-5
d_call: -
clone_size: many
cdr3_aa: CASSTFTPGVRHQPQHF
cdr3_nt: TGTGCCAGCAGCACCTTCACGCCCGGGGTTAGGCATCAGCCCCAGCATTTT

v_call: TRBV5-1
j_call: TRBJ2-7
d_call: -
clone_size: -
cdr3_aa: CASSLGAHQYF
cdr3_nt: TGCGCCAGCAGCTTGGGGGCACACCAGTACTTC

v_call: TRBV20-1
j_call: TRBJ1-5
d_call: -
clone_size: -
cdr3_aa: CSARAAGSQPQHF
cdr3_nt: TGCAGTGCTAGAGCGGCAGGCTCTCAGCCCCAGCATTTT

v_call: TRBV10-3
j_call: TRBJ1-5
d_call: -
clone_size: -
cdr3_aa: CAISPGGERGQPQHF
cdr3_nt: TGTGCCATCAGCCCCGGGGGGGAAAGGGGTCAGCCCCAGCATTTT

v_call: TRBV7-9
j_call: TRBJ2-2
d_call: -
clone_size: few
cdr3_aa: CASSFPAYHTGELFF
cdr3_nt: TGTGCCAGCAGCTTCCCAGCGTATCACACCGGGGAGCTGTTTTTT

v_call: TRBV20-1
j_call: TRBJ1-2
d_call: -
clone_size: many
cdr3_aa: CSARDYREVFGYTF
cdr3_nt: TGCAGTGCTAGAGACTATCGGGAGGTCTTTGGCTACACCTTC